This T cell receptor beta chain was profiled in a study of blood T cell repertoires in COVID-19 (dated by TCRdb to the early 2020s). With regard to the full study: The collaborator samples originated in the United States, Italy and Spain and spanned the acute and convalescent phases of COVID-19. The repertoires were released in a freely available public database intended as a resource for research on the immune response to SARS-CoV-2. The dataset comprised deeply sampled blood TCRbeta repertoires from subjects exposed to, actively infected with, or recovered from COVID-19. The samples were drawn from the first 160 participants of the ongoing ImmuneRACE study and from some 1,300 subjects provided by 6 global collaborators. The material from the prospective study consisted of cDNA or gDNA derived from T cells, B-cell-depleted T cells, or PBMCs. Where HLA class I and class II types were available, the types were taken from metadata supplied by the sample provider, not from assay-based typing. The sample metadata nearly always contained a de-identified subject ID, COVID-19 status, age in years and sex.

About this clone itself: The antigen this receptor binds is unknown. Base qualities were left out, and no much larger clone turns up one base away.

The immunoSEQ Assay, a bias-controlled multiplex PCR, was used to amplify TCRbeta CDR3 regions from genomic DNA. Per the original workflow: The number of nucleated cells in each sample was estimated by amplification of reference gene primers within the assay. To quantify the absolute abundance of each unique TCRbeta CDR3 rearrangement, sequence reads were collapsed and filtered. For each sample, productive Simpson clonality was calculated by taking the square root of Simpson's diversity index across productive rearrangements. Not all clones reach the TCRdb copy of this immuneACCESS table, which keeps in-frame sequences only. Checked studies attribute under half of the gap to unresolved V genes and leave the rest unexplained. The V and J calls and clone size are taken from that table; D and trimming were inferred from the DNA. The sample profile shows about 280,000 clones; around 83% of them were found once. Together, the top ten hold around 5% of the sample.

Inclusive of the bounding cysteine and phenylalanine, the CDR3 is 13 residues long. The read is trimmed to its CDR3 DNA, 39 bases read in frame from base 1. Trimming costs V 2 bases and J 5 bases, and their ends lie 9 bases apart. Taken from the germline V gene (reference sequence), the CDR1 and CDR2 loops are LNHDA and SQIVND. In the prospective study, participants were about 18 to 95 years old, resided in fewer than 25 geographic areas of the United States, and were enrolled through a virtual design. Cohort assignment in the prospective study relied on participant-reported clinical history from a screening survey and a study questionnaire. A participant counted as exposed if, within 2 weeks of entering the study, that participant had been in contact with someone who had a PCR-confirmed or clinician-diagnosed COVID-19 case. Mobile phlebotomists in the prospective study collected whole blood, serum and a nasopharyngeal or oropharyngeal swab from every participant. Additional blood draws and questionnaires over an approximately 2-month period could optionally be provided by prospective study participants. Blood samples from the prospective study were shipped frozen or at room temperature prior to DNA extraction.

Here is what the overall study found, with its caveats: The amount of clinical and demographic metadata varied by source and participant and was provided uncurated.

Sample: PBMCs or T cells enriched from blood (not recorded which). The source is a man aged 35 to 55 who had been exposed to COVID-19. The chain is assembled from TRBV19 and TRBJ2-5, and the D gene may be TRBD2, 6 bases matching. The nucleotide sequence is given as TGTGCCAGTAGTATAATGGGAGGCGAGACCCAGTACTTC. The translation is CASSIMGGETQYF.